The clone carrying this T cell receptor (beta chain) appeared many times. No antigen is known for it. Germline V gives CDR1 SGDLS, CDR2 YYNGEE. The CDR3 covers 12 residues. Trimming cost V 4 bases and J 6 bases, with 10 bases left between them. The second PCR ran about 7 to 12 cycles with a sample-barcoded 5' primer and J-beta primers. Each CDR3 protein gets one entry after TCRdb re-called the 5' RACE reads with MiXCR. Here the sample spans more than 800,000 distinct CDR3 sequences, 25% to 30% being singletons. The data belong to a study of blood T cells in healthy people across ages. Study-level points and caveats: While age rose, TCR beta diversity per million T cells dropped in a roughly linear way.

V is TRBV9 and J is TRBJ1-2; maybe TRBD1 (5 bases). Sample: blood. This TCR was sampled from a woman aged 80 or over in good health. The CDR3: CASSPRGDGYTF. For the CDR3, the DNA is TGTGCCAGCAGCCCTCGGGGGGATGGCTACACCTTC. The whole variable domain, filled in from reference TRBV9 and TRBJ1-2, reads DSGVTQTPKHLITATGQRVTLRCSPRSGDLSVYWYQQSLDQGLQFLIQYYNGEERAKGNILERFSAQQFPDLHSELNLSSLELGDSALYFCASSPRGDGYTFGSGTRLTVV.